This TCR beta chain was identified during a study of T cell responses to AZD1222 COVID-19 vaccine. V lost 6 bases, J lost 6 bases, and 4 bases stayed unmatched. Germline values: CDR1 LNHNV, CDR2 YYDKDF (reference sequence). CDR3 size: 14 residues. Using immunoSEQ multiplex PCR, the repertoire was profiled, and TCRdb retains in-frame clones only, with some absent. The data hold some 140,000 clones, with 91% observed a single time. Study-level points and caveats: Across the whole spike, CD4 TCRs peaked at regions 160-218 and 743-854. Recipients of AZD1222 seropositive at baseline numbered only 5 or 6. Donor demographics were predominantly white British with a female majority; clonal diversity may be underestimated.

Comment on this clone: Its antigen is undetermined.

Sequenced here: peripheral blood, sampled on day 0 of AZD1222 vaccination. V and J are TRBV15 and TRBJ2-1; 11 positions agree with TRBD2. The clonotype was recovered from an adult in good health. As DNA, the CDR3 is TGTGCCACCAGTGGACTAGCGGGTGTCAATGAGCAGTTCTTC. Protein: CATSGLAGVNEQFF. Variable domain in full (rest from reference TRBV15 and TRBJ2-1): DAMVIQNPRYQVTQFGKPVTLSCSQTLNHNVMYWYQQKSSQAPKLLFHYYDKDFNNEADTPDNFQSRRPNTSFCFLDIRSPGLGDTAMYLCATSGLAGVNEQFFGPGTRLTVL.